This T cell receptor beta chain was captured in a study of blood T cell repertoires in COVID-19. The CDR3 is made up of 12 amino acids. V shed 6 bases and J shed 4 bases, with 12 bases lying between them. Germline CDR1 SQVTM, CDR2 ANQGSEA. This clone was seen more than once but under ten times. Produced via immunoSEQ multiplex PCR; TCRdb's table is partial and in-frame only. The sample lists 130,000 or so clones, around 83% occurring once. The chain has TRBV29-1 and TRBJ1-1; the D gene is possibly TRBD1 (6 bases). The clonotype was recovered from a man aged 25-45 years who had recovered from COVID-19. The sequenced material came from PBMCs or T cells enriched from blood (not recorded which). As DNA, the CDR3 is TGCAGCGTAGGCAGGGGAAGCACTGAAGCTTTCTTT. This encodes CSVGRGSTEAFF.